This is a list of T cell receptor beta chains from one sample in a study of CD8+ T cells in alopecia areata. Generated by immunoSEQ multiplex PCR, the TCRdb table keeps only in-frame clones and is missing some. The table includes 200,000 or so clones, 58% detected once. Source: CD4+ T cells sorted from blood, taken at week 24, from a patient treated with tofacitinib. The receptors were gathered from a human donor with alopecia areata. Both conserved end residues are part of each CDR3. The D gene is left open where the match is weak. Not all rows give a size; the values are once, few, many and, for expanded clones, a class.

CDR3nt	CDR3aa	v_gene	d_gene	abundance	j_gene
TGCGCCAGCAGCCTTGGGACAGGGGGCAGCTGGGGCTACACCTTC	CASSLGTGGSWGYTF	TRBV5-1	TRBD1	-	TRBJ1-2
TGCGCCAGCAGCCAAGATTTGGTGTTTTACAATGAGCAGTTCTTC	CASSQDLVFYNEQFF	TRBV4-3	-	few	TRBJ2-1
TGTGCCAGCAAACCGACCGGGACAGGGGACCACGAGCAGTACTTC	CASKPTGTGDHEQYF	TRBV28	TRBD1	few	TRBJ2-7
TGTGCCAGCAGACTAAATCGAGCTAACTATGGCTACACCTTC	CASRLNRANYGYTF	TRBV6-5	-	-	TRBJ1-2
TGTGCCAGCAGCCAAAACCCGACCTATGGCTACACCTTC	CASSQNPTYGYTF	TRBV6-5	-	-	TRBJ1-2
TGTGCCAGTCAGAGGGGGACAGGGGGCTACAATGAGCAGTTCTTC	CASQRGTGGYNEQFF	TRBV19	TRBD1	-	TRBJ2-1
TGCGCCAGCAGCCAAGTTGGGGATTCAGACTATGGCTACACCTTC	CASSQVGDSDYGYTF	TRBV4-3	-	-	TRBJ1-2
TGCGCCAGCAGCCCCGCGGGGGCCGGGGAGACCCAGTACTTC	CASSPAGAGETQYF	TRBV5-1	-	-	TRBJ2-5
TGTGCCATCTGGGGGGGCCCGCACCAGCCCCAGCATTTT	CAIWGGPHQPQHF	TRBV10-3	-	-	TRBJ1-5
TGTGCCAGCAGCCGACAGGGAAAGGGTTCACCCCTCCACTTT	CASSRQGKGSPLHF	TRBV6-5	TRBD1	few	TRBJ1-6
TGTGCCAGCAAGATGGACGGGGAAGAGACCCAGTACTTC	CASKMDGEETQYF	TRBV2	-	-	TRBJ2-5
TGTGCCAGCTCACCCCAGGGGGCAGCAAACTATGGCTACACCTTC	CASSPQGAANYGYTF	TRBV18	TRBD1	-	TRBJ1-2
TGCAGCGTAGAGACAGGCTACAATGAGCAGTTCTTC	CSVETGYNEQFF	TRBV29-1	-	-	TRBJ2-1
TGTGCCAGCAGTTTATCGACGAGGGGGTGGCCCCAGCATTTT	CASSLSTRGWPQHF	TRBV27	-	-	TRBJ1-5
TGTGCCAGCAGGGGGGACAGGGAAGCTTTCTTT	CASRGDREAFF	TRBV28	TRBD1	-	TRBJ1-1
TGTGCCACCAGCAGAGATACCGGGGCCAACGTCCTGACTTTC	CATSRDTGANVLTF	TRBV15	-	once	TRBJ2-6
TGCAGCGCCCGCGCGAGGGCTGGGGGTTATGGCTACACCTTC	CSARARAGGYGYTF	TRBV29-1	-	-	TRBJ1-2
TGTGCCAGCAGCTTAACGGCCGGGGAGCTGTTTTTT	CASSLTAGELFF	TRBV7-9	-	few	TRBJ2-2
TGTGCCAGCAGCTTAAGGACGAGCACAGATACGCAGTATTTT	CASSLRTSTDTQYF	TRBV7-2	-	-	TRBJ2-3
TGTGCCAGCAGTGAATGGGGGACAGGGGTTCAGCCCCAGCATTTT	CASSEWGTGVQPQHF	TRBV2	TRBD1	-	TRBJ1-5
TGTGCCAGCAGCTTGTATGGGGCCAACGTCCTGACTTTC	CASSLYGANVLTF	TRBV5-6	-	-	TRBJ2-6
TGTGCCAGCAGCTTGCGGGAGACAAACAATGAGCAGTTCTTC	CASSLRETNNEQFF	TRBV7-8	TRBD2	-	TRBJ2-1
TGTGCCAACCGCCGCTCTCGGAGGGCCCAAGAGACCCAGTACTTC	CANRRSRRAQETQYF	TRBV19	-	many	TRBJ2-5
TGTGCCAGCAGCCCTCAGTCTGAAGCGGGGGTTCAAGAGACCCAGTACTTC	CASSPQSEAGVQETQYF	TRBV9	TRBD2	-	TRBJ2-5
TGTGCCAGTAGTATTCAGGGACAGTCCACAGATACGCAGTATTTT	CASSIQGQSTDTQYF	TRBV19	TRBD1	few	TRBJ2-3
TGCGCCAGCAGCCAACAGAGGACAGGGCTTTGGGGCTACACCTTC	CASSQQRTGLWGYTF	TRBV4-1	TRBD1	-	TRBJ1-2
TGTGCCAGCAGTTACTCAGCGGACACTTACAACAATGAGCAGTTCTTC	CASSYSADTYNNEQFF	TRBV6-5	-	-	TRBJ2-1
TGCGCCAGCAGCTCCAGCGGGAGTCCCACAGATACGCAGTATTTT	CASSSSGSPTDTQYF	TRBV5-1	TRBD2	-	TRBJ2-3
TGCGCCAGCAGCTGGGGAGTCACAGATACGCAGTATTTT	CASSWGVTDTQYF	TRBV5-1	-	-	TRBJ2-3
TGTGCCTGGAGTCACCAGACAGGGAGCACTGAAGCTTTCTTT	CAWSHQTGSTEAFF	TRBV30	TRBD1	-	TRBJ1-1
TGTGCCAGCTCACAGGGAAATCAAGAGACCCAGTACTTC	CASSQGNQETQYF	TRBV10-3	-	once	TRBJ2-5
TGTGCCAGCAGTTTACTCTCGGCGGTCACTGAAGCTTTCTTT	CASSLLSAVTEAFF	TRBV27	-	few	TRBJ1-1
TGTGCCACGAAACCGGCGGCGGTGAACTATGGCTACACCTTC	CATKPAAVNYGYTF	TRBV10-3	-	-	TRBJ1-2